Below are 18 T cell receptor beta chains sequenced from a single sample in a study of T cell repertoires and HLA-DP antigens. Which antigens these TCRs recognize remains unknown. Using immunoSEQ multiplex PCR, the repertoire was profiled, and TCRdb retains in-frame clones only, with some absent. This table has around 90,000 clones, about 89% appearing once. Material: CD4+ T cells from PBMCs. All receptors come from a man aged 45-65 years in good health and CMV-seronegative.

The chain carries TRBV5-1 and TRBJ2-3; no clear D. Germline V gene sequence: CDR1 SGHRS, CDR2 YFSETQ. The CDR3 extends over 11 amino acids. Deletions cut 2 bases from V and 8 bases from J, with 6 bases between. The CDR3 sequence: CASSFHSTQYF. CDR3 in DNA: TGCGCCAGCAGCTTCCATTCTACGCAGTATTTT.

This clone occurred once. The chain employs TRBV5-1 and TRBJ1-1; D not resolved. The CDR3 has 13 residues. V lost 5 bases and J 4 bases, leaving 12 bases between the germline ends. CDR1 and CDR2 from the germline V gene are SGHRS and YFSETQ. CDR3 sequence: CASRTTPSTEAFF. DNA for the CDR3: TGCGCCAGCAGAACAACACCTTCCACTGAAGCTTTCTTT.

The chain links TRBV11-1 to TRBJ2-3; D possibly corresponds to TRBD2 (6 bases). Germline V gene data show CDR1 as SGHAT and CDR2 as FQDESV (reference sequence). Deletions cut 5 bases from V and 0 bases from J, with 12 bases between. The CDR3 is 15 residues long. The CDR3 reads CASSPRRASTDTQYF. CDR3 coding DNA: TGTGCCAGCAGCCCCAGGAGGGCTAGCACAGATACGCAGTATTTT. Drawing the rest from reference TRBV11-1 and TRBJ2-3, the complete variable domain is EAEVAQSPRYKITEKSQAVAFWCDPISGHATLYWYRQILGQGPELLVQFQDESVVDDSQLPKDRFSAERLKGVDSTLKIQPAELGDSAMYLCASSPRRASTDTQYFGPGTRLTVL.

V is TRBV25-1 and J is TRBJ1-4, with D unresolved. Germline values: CDR1 MGHDK, CDR2 SYGVNS. Deletions cut 2 bases from V and 2 bases from J, with 9 bases between. The CDR3 contains 15 residues. DNA of the CDR3: TGTGCCAGCAGTGAACCGACCCTGACTAATGAAAAACTGTTTTTT. Translated, it gives CASSEPTLTNEKLFF.

The chain carries TRBV7-8 and TRBJ1-5; D remains ambiguous. This CDR3 contains 15 residues. Trimming pared 5 bases from V and 5 bases from J, leaving 16 bases between. Germline assignment: CDR1 SGHVS and CDR2 FQNEAQ. The CDR3 DNA follows: TGTGCCAGCAGCCCCCGAGGGTTGCGGGATCAGCCCCAGCATTTT. This codes for CASSPRGLRDQPQHF. Complete variable domain (other parts from reference TRBV7-8 and TRBJ1-5): GAGVSQSPRYKVAKRGQDVALRCDPISGHVSLFWYQQALGQGPEFLTYFQNEAQLDKSGLPSDRFFAERPEGSVSTLKIQRTQQEDSAVYLCASSPRGLRDQPQHFGDGTRLSIL.

This clone was detected a few times. This chain connects TRBV2 to TRBJ1-6, with D perhaps matching TRBD1 (5 bases). The germline V and J ends were trimmed by 6 bases and 7 bases, with 10 bases remaining between them. CDR3 length equals 13 residues. Per the germline V gene, CDR1 is SNHLY and CDR2 is FYNNEI. The CDR3 loop is CASSRDNNSPLHF. DNA of the CDR3: TGTGCCAGCAGCAGGGATAACAATTCACCCCTCCACTTT.

The genes are TRBV7-2 and TRBJ1-2; 7 bases map to TRBD1. Looked up from germline, CDR1 is SGHTA and CDR2 is FQGNSA. The CDR3 length is 16 residues. The V and J ends lost 4 bases and 1 base, in that order; junction bases with no gene match: 9. The CDR3 sequence: CASSSYGTDLNYGYTF. CDR3 DNA sequence: TGTGCCAGCAGCTCGTATGGGACAGACCTTAACTATGGCTACACCTTC.

J is TRBJ1-1 and V is TRBV6-5; perhaps TRBD1 as D (5 bases). Per the germline V gene, CDR1 is MNHEY and CDR2 is SVGAGI. V was shortened by 0 bases and J by 4 bases, with 15 bases between the two germline ends. The CDR3 length is 16 residues. The CDR3 loop reads CASSYSPDRAGTEAFF. The CDR3 coding sequence is TGTGCCAGCAGTTACTCTCCCGACAGAGCGGGCACTGAAGCTTTCTTT.

V gene TRBV30 combines with J gene TRBJ2-7, with D hard to call. Between the trimmed V and J ends, which lost 4 bases and 1 base, there was a span of 5 bases. CDR1 is GTSNPN, CDR2 SVGIG, per germline (reference sequence). The CDR3 is 11 amino acids. In nucleotides, the CDR3 is TGTGCCTGGATGCAGTCCTACGAGCAGTACTTC. Amino acid sequence: CAWMQSYEQYF. The variable domain in full, completed from reference TRBV30 and TRBJ2-7, reads SQTIHQWPATLVQPVGSPLSLECTVEGTSNPNLYWYRQAAGRGLQLLFYSVGIGQISSEVPQNLSASRPQDRQFILSSKKLLLSDSGFYLCAWMQSYEQYFGPGTRLTVT.

The chain combines TRBV2 with TRBJ1-2, with 9 bases matching TRBD1. Germline values: CDR1 SNHLY, CDR2 FYNNEI. The V segment lost 6 bases and the J segment 2 bases; nucleotides outside the gene matches: 4. The CDR3 totals 14 residues. CDR3 in DNA: TGTGCCAGCAGCATGGACAGGGGAAACTATGGCTACACCTTC. Translating gives CASSMDRGNYGYTF.

The chain has TRBV30 and TRBJ1-1, with a weak D call TRBD1 (6 bases). Trimming took 8 bases from V and 1 from J, leaving 20 bases between them. Per the germline V gene, CDR1 is GTSNPN and CDR2 is SVGIG (reference sequence). The CDR3 has 15 residues. The chain's CDR3 is CAGQKTGSRNTEAFF. The CDR3 region has the DNA TGTGCCGGACAGAAGACAGGTTCCCGGAACACTGAAGCTTTCTTT.

This clone has just one count. This CDR3 is CASSRETSGSSYEQYF. The CDR3 DNA is TGCGCCAGCAGCCGAGAGACTAGCGGGAGTTCGTACGAGCAGTACTTC. This sequence joins TRBV4-1 and TRBJ2-7; TRBD2 matches 12 bases. The J segment lost 4 bases and the V segment lost 4 bases, leaving 8 bases of the junction unmatched. Germline V lookup: CDR1 MGHRA, CDR2 YSYEKL. CDR3 length: 16 amino acids.

The chain combines TRBV7-2 with TRBJ2-2; 7 bases are shared with TRBD1. From germline, CDR1 is SGHTA and CDR2 FQGNSA. V shed 5 bases and J 6 bases; nucleotides not matched to a gene: 9. This CDR3 has 15 residues. CDR3: CASSQRTGRSGELFF. The CDR3 DNA sequence: TGTGCCAGCAGCCAACGGACAGGAAGATCCGGGGAGCTGTTTTTT.

V gene TRBV7-8 combines with J gene TRBJ1-1; D is unresolved. This CDR3 has 12 amino acids. The V end was cut by 3 bases, the J end by 8 bases, with 10 bases between. Germline V gene sequence: CDR1 SGHVS, CDR2 FQNEAQ. The CDR3 loop is CASSFAMAEAFF. The CDR3 region has the DNA TGTGCCAGCAGCTTCGCTATGGCGGAAGCTTTCTTT.

This chain uses TRBV27 with TRBJ2-3; D gene ambiguous. V lost 0 bases and J lost 10, with 14 bases in between. Germline V gene lookup returns CDR1 MNHEY and CDR2 SMNVEV (reference sequence). The CDR3 sequence is 14 residues long. This chain's CDR3 is CASSLSSTARAQYF. The CDR3 DNA sequence: TGTGCCAGCAGTTTATCATCCACAGCTCGGGCGCAGTATTTT.

The J gene is TRBJ2-1, the V gene TRBV7-8; a possible D gene is TRBD2 (5 bases). This CDR3 contains 17 residues. Germline V lookup: CDR1 SGHVS, CDR2 FQNEAQ. Trimming removed 1 base from V and 0 bases from J, with 13 bases in between. CDR3 bases: TGTGCCAGCAGCTTAGGATCCCTAGGGAGCTCCTACAATGAGCAGTTCTTC. As protein: CASSLGSLGSSYNEQFF.

This clone was seen only a few times. V gene TRBV19 combines with J gene TRBJ1-1; D is perhaps TRBD1 (6 bases). The germline V gene has CDR1 LNHDA and CDR2 SQIVND (reference sequence). V lost 0 bases and J 11 bases, leaving 10 bases between the germline ends. The CDR3 extends over 12 amino acids. CDR3 sequence: CASSIEGQRAFF. Written as DNA, the CDR3 is TGTGCCAGTAGTATAGAGGGACAACGGGCTTTCTTT.

This chain uses TRBV11-2 with TRBJ2-7; D not resolved. Trimming pared 0 bases from V and 6 bases from J, leaving 12 bases between. CDR1 is SGHAT, CDR2 FQNNGV, per germline. This CDR3 region has 14 residues. DNA for the CDR3: TGTGCCAGCAGCTTAGATGGGCTATTTAGCGAGCAGTACTTC. Residues: CASSLDGLFSEQYF.